This TCR beta chain was identified in a study of CD8+ T cells in alopecia areata. Treatment given: oral pan-JAK inhibitor, 5-10 mg twice daily. Extracted from the samples, RNA was reverse transcribed into cDNA to serve as the sequencing template. Sequenced by immunoSEQ multiplex PCR; TCRdb stores in-frame clones only, minus some. The table has 70,000 or so clones, roughly 28% seen once. This clone was detected a few times. The CDR3 is 14 residues long. CDR1 and CDR2 (germline): SQVTM, ANQGSEA. The V and J ends lost 4 bases and 4 bases respectively, with 17 bases between them. The receptor comes from a human donor with alopecia areata. The chain carries TRBV29-1 and TRBJ2-7; D tentatively reads TRBD1 or TRBD2 (5 bases each). Material: CD8+ T cells sorted from blood, obtained at week 4, from a patient treated with tofacitinib. The CDR3 sequence is CSVAGAPGEYEQYF. CDR3 nucleotides: TGCAGCGTTGCTGGGGCCCCCGGGGAGTACGAGCAGTACTTC.